This T cell receptor (beta chain) came from a study of blood T cell repertoires in COVID-19. Looking at the study overall: The United States, Italy and Spain were the sources of the acute and convalescent COVID-19 samples.

CDR3 size: 14 residues. Germline CDR1 is LNHNV and CDR2 is YYDKDF (reference sequence). Trimming took off 0 bases at V and 3 bases at J, with 8 bases between the two ends. Study processing details: Using reference gene primer amplification, nucleated cell counts were estimated. Using immunoSEQ multiplex PCR, the repertoire was profiled, and TCRdb retains in-frame clones only, with some absent. That table gives V, J and clone size, and the DNA gave D and trimming. The sample includes roughly 180,000 clones, 90% to 95% of them seen just once. The sequence was obtained from a man aged 30 to 45 with COVID-19, enrolled during active disease. What was sequenced was peripheral blood. V gene TRBV15 combines with J gene TRBJ1-2; D gene unclear. CDR3 sequence reads: CATSRDNSYYGYTF. CDR3 bases: TGTGCCACCAGCAGAGACAACAGTTACTATGGCTACACCTTC.